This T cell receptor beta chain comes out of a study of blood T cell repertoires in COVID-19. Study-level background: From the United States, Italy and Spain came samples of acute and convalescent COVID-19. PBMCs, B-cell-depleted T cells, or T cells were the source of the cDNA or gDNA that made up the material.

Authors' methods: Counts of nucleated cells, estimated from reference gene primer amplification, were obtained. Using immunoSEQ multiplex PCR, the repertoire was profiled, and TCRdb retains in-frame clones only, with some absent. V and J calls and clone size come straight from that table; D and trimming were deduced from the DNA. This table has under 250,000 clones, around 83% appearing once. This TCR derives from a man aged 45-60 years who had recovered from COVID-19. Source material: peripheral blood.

In DNA, the CDR3 is TGTGCCAGCAGCTTCTACAGGGGTGCCGGGACTCTCAACACCGGGGAGCTGTTTTTT. Translated: CASSFYRGAGTLNTGELFF. V and J are TRBV5-6 and TRBJ2-2; perhaps TRBD1 as D (7 bases). From germline, CDR1 is SGHDT and CDR2 YYEEEE. Trimming stripped 2 bases from V and 2 bases from J, with 22 bases between. This CDR3 is built from 19 residues. Using reference TRBV5-6 and TRBJ2-2 for the parts outside the CDR3, the full variable domain is DAGVTQSPTHLIKTRGQQVTLRCSPKSGHDTVSWYQQALGQGPQFIFQYYEEEERQRGNFPDRFSGHQFPNYSSELNVNALLLGDSALYLCASSFYRGAGTLNTGELFFGEGSRLTVL.